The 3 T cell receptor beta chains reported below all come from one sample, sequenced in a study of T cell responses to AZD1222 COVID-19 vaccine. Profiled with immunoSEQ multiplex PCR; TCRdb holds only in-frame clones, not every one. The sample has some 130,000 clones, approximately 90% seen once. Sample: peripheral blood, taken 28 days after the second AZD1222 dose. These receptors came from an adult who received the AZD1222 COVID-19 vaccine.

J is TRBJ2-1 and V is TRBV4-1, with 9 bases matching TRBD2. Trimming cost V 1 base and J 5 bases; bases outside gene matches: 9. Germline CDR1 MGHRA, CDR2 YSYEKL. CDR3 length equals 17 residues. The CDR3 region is CASSQGVSSGMNNEQFF. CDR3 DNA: TGCGCCAGCAGCCAAGGAGTGTCTAGCGGGATGAACAATGAGCAGTTCTTC.

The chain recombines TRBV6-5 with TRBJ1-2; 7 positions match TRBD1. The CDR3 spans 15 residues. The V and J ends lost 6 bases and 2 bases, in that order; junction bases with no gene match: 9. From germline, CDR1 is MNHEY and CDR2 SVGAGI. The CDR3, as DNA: TGTGCCAGCAGGGGTCAGGACAGGATCAACTATGGCTACACCTTC. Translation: CASRGQDRINYGYTF.

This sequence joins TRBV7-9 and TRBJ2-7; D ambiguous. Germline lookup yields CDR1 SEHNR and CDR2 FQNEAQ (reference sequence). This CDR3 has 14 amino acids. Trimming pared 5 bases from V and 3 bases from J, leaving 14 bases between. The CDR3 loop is CASSPYGRIYEQYF. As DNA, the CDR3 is TGTGCCAGCAGCCCATATGGACGGATCTACGAGCAGTACTTC. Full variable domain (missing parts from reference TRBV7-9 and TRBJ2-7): DTGVSQNPRHKITKRGQNVTFRCDPISEHNRLYWYRQTLGQGPEFLTYFQNEAQLEKSRLLSDRFSAERPKGSFSTLEIQRTEQGDSAMYLCASSPYGRIYEQYFGPGTRLTVT.